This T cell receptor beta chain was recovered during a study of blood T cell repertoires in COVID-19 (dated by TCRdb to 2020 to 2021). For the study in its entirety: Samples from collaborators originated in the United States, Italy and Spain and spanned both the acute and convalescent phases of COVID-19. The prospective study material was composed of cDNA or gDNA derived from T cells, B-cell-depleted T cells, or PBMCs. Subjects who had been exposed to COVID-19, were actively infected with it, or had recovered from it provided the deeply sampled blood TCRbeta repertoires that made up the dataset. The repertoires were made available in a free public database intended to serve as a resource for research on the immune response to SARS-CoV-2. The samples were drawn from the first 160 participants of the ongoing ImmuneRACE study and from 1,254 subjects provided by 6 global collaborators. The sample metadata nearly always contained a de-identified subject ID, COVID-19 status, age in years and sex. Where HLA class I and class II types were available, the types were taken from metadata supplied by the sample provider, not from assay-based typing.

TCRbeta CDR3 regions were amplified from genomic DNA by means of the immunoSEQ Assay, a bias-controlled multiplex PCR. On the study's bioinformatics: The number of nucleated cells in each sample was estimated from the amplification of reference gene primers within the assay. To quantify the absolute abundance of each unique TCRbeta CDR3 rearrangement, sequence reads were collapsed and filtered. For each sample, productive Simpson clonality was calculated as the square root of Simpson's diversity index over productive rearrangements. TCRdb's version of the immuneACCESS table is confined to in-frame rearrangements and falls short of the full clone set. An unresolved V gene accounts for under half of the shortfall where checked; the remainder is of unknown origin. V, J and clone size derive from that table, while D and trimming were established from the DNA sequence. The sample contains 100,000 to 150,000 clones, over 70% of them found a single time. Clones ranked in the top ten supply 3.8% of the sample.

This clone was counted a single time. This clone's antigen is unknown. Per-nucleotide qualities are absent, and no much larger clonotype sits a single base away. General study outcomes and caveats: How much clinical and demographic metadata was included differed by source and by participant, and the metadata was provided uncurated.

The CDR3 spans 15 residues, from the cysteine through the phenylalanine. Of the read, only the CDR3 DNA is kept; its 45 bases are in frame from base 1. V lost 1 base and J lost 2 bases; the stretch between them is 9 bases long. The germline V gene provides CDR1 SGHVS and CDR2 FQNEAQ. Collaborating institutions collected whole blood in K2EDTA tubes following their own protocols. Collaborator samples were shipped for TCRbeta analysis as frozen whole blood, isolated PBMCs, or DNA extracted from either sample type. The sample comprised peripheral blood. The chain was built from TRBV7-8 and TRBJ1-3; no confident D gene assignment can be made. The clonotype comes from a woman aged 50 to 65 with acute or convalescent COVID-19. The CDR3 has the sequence CASSLGSGTGNTIYF. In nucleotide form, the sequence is TGTGCCAGCAGCTTAGGCTCTGGCACTGGAAACACCATATATTTT.